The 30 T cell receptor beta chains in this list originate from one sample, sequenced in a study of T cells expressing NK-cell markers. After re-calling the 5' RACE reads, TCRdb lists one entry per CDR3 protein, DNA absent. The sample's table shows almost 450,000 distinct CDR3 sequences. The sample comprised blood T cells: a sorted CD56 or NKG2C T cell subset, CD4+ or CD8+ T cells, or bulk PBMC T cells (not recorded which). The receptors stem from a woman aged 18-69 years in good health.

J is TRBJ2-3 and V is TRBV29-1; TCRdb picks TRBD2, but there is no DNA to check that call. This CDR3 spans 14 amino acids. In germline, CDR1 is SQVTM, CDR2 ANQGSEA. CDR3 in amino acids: CSAAGLADTDTQYF.

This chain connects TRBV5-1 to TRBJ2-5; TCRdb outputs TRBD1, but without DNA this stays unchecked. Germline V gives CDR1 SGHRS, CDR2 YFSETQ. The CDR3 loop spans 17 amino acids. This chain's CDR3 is CASSPPTGTSYQETQYF.

CDR3 sequence: CASSPSGSSYNEQFF. V gene TRBV6-1 combines with J gene TRBJ2-1. CDR3 length: 15 amino acids. Per germline, CDR1 MNHNS and CDR2 SASEGT.

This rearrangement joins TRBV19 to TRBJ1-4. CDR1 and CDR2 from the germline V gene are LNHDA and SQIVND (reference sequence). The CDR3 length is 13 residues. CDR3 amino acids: CASRGRINEKLFF.

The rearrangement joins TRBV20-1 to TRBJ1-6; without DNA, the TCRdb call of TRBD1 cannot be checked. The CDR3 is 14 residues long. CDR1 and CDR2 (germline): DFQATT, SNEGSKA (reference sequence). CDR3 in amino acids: CSASPGSGNSPLHF.

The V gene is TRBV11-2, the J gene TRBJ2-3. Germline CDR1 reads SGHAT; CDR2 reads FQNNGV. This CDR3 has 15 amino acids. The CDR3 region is CASSLVWTATDTQYF. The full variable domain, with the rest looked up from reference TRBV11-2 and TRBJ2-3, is EAGVAQSPRYKIIEKRQSVAFWCNPISGHATLYWYQQILGQGPKLLIQFQNNGVVDDSQLPKDRFSAERLKGVDSTLKIQPAKLEDSAVYLCASSLVWTATDTQYFGPGTRLTVL.

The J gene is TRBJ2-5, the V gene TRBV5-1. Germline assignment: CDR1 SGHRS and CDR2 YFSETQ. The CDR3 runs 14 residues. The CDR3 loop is CASSLADSLGTQYF.

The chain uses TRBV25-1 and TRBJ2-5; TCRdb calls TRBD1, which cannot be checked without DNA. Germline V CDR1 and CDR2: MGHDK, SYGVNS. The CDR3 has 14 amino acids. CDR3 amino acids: CASSEYSDRSHRYF.

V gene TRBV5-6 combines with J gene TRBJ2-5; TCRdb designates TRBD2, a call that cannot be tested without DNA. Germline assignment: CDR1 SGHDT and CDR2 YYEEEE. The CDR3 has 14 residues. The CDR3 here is CASRALVAWETQYF.

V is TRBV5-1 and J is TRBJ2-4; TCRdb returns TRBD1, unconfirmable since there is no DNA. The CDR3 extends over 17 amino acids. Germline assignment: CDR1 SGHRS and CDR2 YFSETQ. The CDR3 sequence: CASSTTLQDRAKNIQYF.

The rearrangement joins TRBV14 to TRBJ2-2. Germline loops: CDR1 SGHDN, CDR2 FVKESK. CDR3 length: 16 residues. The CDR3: CASSARQKSNTGELFF. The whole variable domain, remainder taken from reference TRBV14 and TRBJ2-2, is EAGVTQFPSHSVIEKGQTVTLRCDPISGHDNLYWYRRVMGKEIKFLLHFVKESKQDESGMPNNRFLAERTGGTYSTLKVQPAELEDSGVYFCASSARQKSNTGELFFGEGSRLTVL.

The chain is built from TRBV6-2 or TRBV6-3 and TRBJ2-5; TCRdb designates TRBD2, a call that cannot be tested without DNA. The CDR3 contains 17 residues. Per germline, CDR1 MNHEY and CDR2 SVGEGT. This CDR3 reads CASSPRTRLAEQETQYF.

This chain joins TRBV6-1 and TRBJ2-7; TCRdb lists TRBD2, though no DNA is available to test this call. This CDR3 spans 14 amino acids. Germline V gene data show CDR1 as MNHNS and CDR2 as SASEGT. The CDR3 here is CASSGLAGTYEQYF.

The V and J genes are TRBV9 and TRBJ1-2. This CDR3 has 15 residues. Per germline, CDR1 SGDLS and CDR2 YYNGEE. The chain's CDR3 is CASSVDVTSNYGYTF.

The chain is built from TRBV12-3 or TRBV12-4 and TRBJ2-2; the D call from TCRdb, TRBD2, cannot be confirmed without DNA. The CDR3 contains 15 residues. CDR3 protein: CASSLGSGYTGELFF.

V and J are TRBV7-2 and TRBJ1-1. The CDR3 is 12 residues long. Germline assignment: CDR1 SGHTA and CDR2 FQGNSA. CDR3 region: CASSSQIPASFF.

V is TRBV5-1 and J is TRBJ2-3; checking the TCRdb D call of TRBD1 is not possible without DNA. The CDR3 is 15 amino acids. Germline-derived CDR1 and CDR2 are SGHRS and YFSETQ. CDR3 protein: CASSSGTGGTDTQYF.

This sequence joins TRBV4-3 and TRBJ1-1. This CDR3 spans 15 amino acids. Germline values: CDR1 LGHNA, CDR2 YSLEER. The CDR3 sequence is CASKPWGGGNTEAFF.

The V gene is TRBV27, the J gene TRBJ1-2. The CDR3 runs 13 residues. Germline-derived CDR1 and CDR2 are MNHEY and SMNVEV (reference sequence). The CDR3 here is CASSFERLGGYTF.

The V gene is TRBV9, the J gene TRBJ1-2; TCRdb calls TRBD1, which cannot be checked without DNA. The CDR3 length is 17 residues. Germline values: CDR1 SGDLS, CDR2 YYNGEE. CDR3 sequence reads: CASRSAPPGDNNYGYTF.

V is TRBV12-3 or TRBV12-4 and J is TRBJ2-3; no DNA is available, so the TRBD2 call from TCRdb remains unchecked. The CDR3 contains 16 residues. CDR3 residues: CASSPPEGADTDTQYF.

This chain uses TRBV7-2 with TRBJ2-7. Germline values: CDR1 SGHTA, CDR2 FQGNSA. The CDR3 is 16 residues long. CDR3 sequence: CASSRRGSGVSYEQYF.

CDR3 region: CASSLPGSGYGYTF. The rearrangement joins TRBV7-2 to TRBJ1-2. The germline V gene has CDR1 SGHTA and CDR2 FQGNSA. The CDR3 runs to 14 residues.

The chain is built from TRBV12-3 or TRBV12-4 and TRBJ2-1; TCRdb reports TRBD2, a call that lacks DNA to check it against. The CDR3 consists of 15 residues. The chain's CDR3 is CASSFGPNSYNEQFF.

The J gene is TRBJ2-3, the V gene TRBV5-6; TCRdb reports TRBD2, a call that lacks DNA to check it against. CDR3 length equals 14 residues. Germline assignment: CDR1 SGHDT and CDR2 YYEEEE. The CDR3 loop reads CASSLQREVDTQYF. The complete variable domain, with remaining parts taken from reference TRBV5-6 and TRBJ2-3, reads DAGVTQSPTHLIKTRGQQVTLRCSPKSGHDTVSWYQQALGQGPQFIFQYYEEEERQRGNFPDRFSGHQFPNYSSELNVNALLLGDSALYLCASSLQREVDTQYFGPGTRLTVL.

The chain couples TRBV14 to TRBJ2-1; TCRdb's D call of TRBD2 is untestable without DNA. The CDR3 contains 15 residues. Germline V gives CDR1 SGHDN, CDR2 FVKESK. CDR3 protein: CASSQEEREWGEQFF.

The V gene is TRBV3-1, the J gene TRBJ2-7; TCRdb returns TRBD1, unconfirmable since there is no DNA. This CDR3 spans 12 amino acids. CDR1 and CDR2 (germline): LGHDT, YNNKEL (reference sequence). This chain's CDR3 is CASSHAAGAKYF.

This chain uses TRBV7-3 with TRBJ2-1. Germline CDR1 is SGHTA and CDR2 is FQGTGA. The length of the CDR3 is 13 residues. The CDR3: CASSLMPNNEQFF.

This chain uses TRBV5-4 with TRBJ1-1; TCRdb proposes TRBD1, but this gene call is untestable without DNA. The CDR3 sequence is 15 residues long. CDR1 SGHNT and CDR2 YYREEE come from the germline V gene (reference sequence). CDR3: CASSSEGTINTEAFF. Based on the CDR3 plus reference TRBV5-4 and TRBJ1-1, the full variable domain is ETGVTQSPTHLIKTRGQQVTLRCSSQSGHNTVSWYQQALGQGPQFIFQYYREEENGRGNFPPRFSGLQFPNYSSELNVNALELDDSALYLCASSSEGTINTEAFFGQGTRLTVV.

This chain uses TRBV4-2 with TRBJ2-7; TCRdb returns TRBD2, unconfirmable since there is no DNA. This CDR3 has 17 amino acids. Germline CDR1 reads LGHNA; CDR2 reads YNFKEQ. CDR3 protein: CASSPGLAGLPTYEQYF.